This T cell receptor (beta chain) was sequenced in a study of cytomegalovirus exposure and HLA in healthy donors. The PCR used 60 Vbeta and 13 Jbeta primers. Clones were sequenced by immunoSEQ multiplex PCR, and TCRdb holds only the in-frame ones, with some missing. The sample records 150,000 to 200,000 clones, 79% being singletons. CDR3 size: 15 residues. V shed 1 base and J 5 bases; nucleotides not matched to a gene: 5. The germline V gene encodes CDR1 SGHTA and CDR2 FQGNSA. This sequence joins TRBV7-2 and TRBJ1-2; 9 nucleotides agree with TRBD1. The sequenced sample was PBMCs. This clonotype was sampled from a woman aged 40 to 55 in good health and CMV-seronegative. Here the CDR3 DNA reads TGTGCCAGCAGCTTAGGGGCAGACAGGGGGTATGGCTACACCTTC. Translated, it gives CASSLGADRGYGYTF.